The entry that follows covers one T cell receptor (beta chain) sequence. This sample is drawn from a study of blood T cell repertoires in COVID-19. In the study's own analysis: Amplifying reference gene primers gave estimates of nucleated cell counts. Sequencing was performed with immunoSEQ multiplex PCR; in TCRdb, only in-frame clones are kept and a portion is missing. The V and J calls and the clone size are those of that table, but D and trimming were determined from the DNA. Of about 150,000 clones in the sample, 65% to 85% were seen once. Input material: peripheral blood. This clonotype originated in a woman of 80 years or more with acute or convalescent COVID-19.

In nucleotides, the CDR3 is TGTGCCAGCAGCTTTGAGGGCTACACCTTC. Translated, it gives CASSFEGYTF. The V gene is TRBV7-9, the J gene TRBJ1-2, with unresolved D. Germline lookup yields CDR1 SEHNR and CDR2 FQNEAQ (reference sequence). Between the trimmed V and J ends, which lost 3 bases and 8 bases, there was a span of 4 bases. The CDR3 covers 10 residues. Filled out from reference TRBV7-9 and TRBJ1-2, the complete variable domain reads DTGVSQNPRHKITKRGQNVTFRCDPISEHNRLYWYRQTLGQGPEFLTYFQNEAQLEKSRLLSDRFSAERPKGSFSTLEIQRTEQGDSAMYLCASSFEGYTFGSGTRLTVV.